Each of the 29 T cell receptor beta chains below was sequenced from the same sample in a study of cytomegalovirus exposure and HLA in healthy donors. Amplification used 60 Vbeta primers and 13 Jbeta primers. Generated by immunoSEQ multiplex PCR, the TCRdb table keeps only in-frame clones and is missing some. The sample includes about 65,000 clones, around 80% seen only once; the top ten take about 4.1%. Sequencing used PBMCs. The receptors here all came from a woman aged 25 to 39 in good health and CMV-seronegative.

V and J are TRBV6-1 and TRBJ1-1; 9 nucleotides line up with TRBD1. Germline V gene data show CDR1 as MNHNS and CDR2 as SASEGT. The CDR3 loop spans 14 amino acids. V shed 5 bases and J 2 bases; nucleotides not matched to a gene: 3. The CDR3 region is CASSRTGVNTEAFF. In nucleotides, the CDR3 is TGTGCCAGCAGTAGGACAGGGGTTAACACTGAAGCTTTCTTT.

CDR3: CASSQTPSGGATDTQYF. The CDR3 coding sequence is TGTGCCAGCAGCCAAACGCCTAGCGGGGGGGCAACAGATACGCAGTATTTT. The V gene is TRBV4-2, the J gene TRBJ2-3; 12 nucleotides agree with TRBD2. The CDR3 contains 17 residues. V dropped 2 bases and J dropped 3; count of bases not matched to a gene: 6. Per germline, CDR1 LGHNA and CDR2 YNFKEQ.

V usage is TRBV11-2 and J usage is TRBJ1-4; tentative D call: TRBD1 (5 bases). V was trimmed by 7 bases and J by 8 bases, leaving 17 bases between them. Germline V lookup: CDR1 SGHAT, CDR2 FQNNGV. The CDR3 spans 14 residues. The CDR3 protein is CASTLGGREEKLFF. As DNA, the CDR3 is TGTGCCAGCACCTTGGGGGGAAGAGAAGAAAAACTGTTTTTT.

The chain couples TRBV28 to TRBJ2-1, with D unclear. The CDR3 totals 11 residues. Trimming cost V 6 bases and J 8 bases, with 8 bases left between them. Germline CDR1 MDHEN, CDR2 SYDVKM. CDR3 residues: CASSSSYEQFF. CDR3 nucleotide sequence: TGTGCCAGCAGCTCGAGCTATGAGCAGTTCTTC.

This clone has a single count. The chain couples TRBV5-1 to TRBJ2-2, with D perhaps matching TRBD1 (6 bases). Deletions cut 0 bases from V and 1 base from J, with 7 bases between. The length of the CDR3 is 15 residues. CDR1 is SGHRS, CDR2 YFSETQ, per germline. The CDR3 region is CASSLGTVNTGELFF. In DNA, the CDR3 is TGCGCCAGCAGCTTGGGGACAGTGAACACCGGGGAGCTGTTTTTT. Complete variable domain (other parts from reference TRBV5-1 and TRBJ2-2): KAGVTQTPRYLIKTRGQQVTLSCSPISGHRSVSWYQQTPGQGLQFLFEYFSETQRNKGNFPGRFSGRQFSNSRSEMNVSTLELGDSALYLCASSLGTVNTGELFFGEGSRLTVL.

To note about this clone: The same CDR3 arises from other DNA sequences in this sample as well. The chain links TRBV28 to TRBJ1-2; 10 positions agree with TRBD1. Unmatched junction bases numbered 3, after V lost 6 bases and J lost 2 bases. There are 14 residues in the CDR3. CDR1 MDHEN and CDR2 SYDVKM come from the germline V gene. CDR3 coding DNA: TGTGCCAGCAGCCCGGGACAGGGGAACTATGGCTACACCTTC. Translated: CASSPGQGNYGYTF.

This clone was observed a single time. The rearrangement links TRBV28 to TRBJ1-6; the match to TRBD1 covers 7 bases. Germline trimming cut 1 base from V and 0 bases from J; bases unmatched to any gene: 6. From germline, CDR1 is MDHEN and CDR2 SYDVKM. The CDR3 has 18 residues. The CDR3 bases are TGTGCCAGCAGTTTATCCGGGACAGAGCACTCCTATAATTCACCCCTCCACTTT. It is translated as CASSLSGTEHSYNSPLHF.

This chain's CDR3 is CASSGASEQFF. For the CDR3, the DNA is TGCGCCAGCAGCGGAGCAAGTGAGCAGTTCTTC. The rearrangement links TRBV4-1 to TRBJ2-1; D gene uncertain. Looked up from germline, CDR1 is MGHRA and CDR2 is YSYEKL. This CDR3 is 11 amino acids long. Trimming removed 5 bases from V and 9 bases from J, with 8 bases in between.

The chain employs TRBV7-2 and TRBJ1-4; 11 bases map to TRBD1. This CDR3 region has 14 residues. Germline trimming cut 1 base from V and 10 bases from J; bases unmatched to any gene: 2. Looked up from germline, CDR1 is SGHTA and CDR2 is FQGNSA. The CDR3 loop is CASSLGGTGGKLFF. CDR3 in DNA: TGTGCCAGCAGCTTAGGAGGGACAGGGGGAAAACTGTTTTTT.

V usage is TRBV6-5 and J usage is TRBJ2-1; tentatively, D is TRBD1 (8 bases). Trimming shortened V by 6 bases and J by 7 bases, and 16 bases separated the two germline ends. This CDR3 contains 14 residues. Germline-derived CDR1 and CDR2 are MNHEY and SVGAGI. CDR3 sequence: CASRPGQGGNEQFF. In DNA, the CDR3 is TGTGCCAGCAGGCCCGGACAGGGAGGGAATGAGCAGTTCTTC.

V gene TRBV14 combines with J gene TRBJ1-4; a weak D match, TRBD1 (6 bases). CDR1 and CDR2 (germline): SGHDN, FVKESK. V lost 7 bases, J lost 8 bases, and 20 bases lay in between. CDR3 size: 15 residues. CDR3 bases: TGTGCCAGCACCCCAGGGGTGGATTCCGACGAAAAACTGTTTTTT. Residues: CASTPGVDSDEKLFF.

Only a few counts were recorded for this clone. This chain uses TRBV29-1 with TRBJ2-1; tentatively, D is TRBD1 (6 bases). This CDR3 contains 12 residues. V lost 7 bases, J lost 4 bases, and 11 bases lay in between. Germline CDR1 is SQVTM and CDR2 is ANQGSEA. CDR3 amino acids: CSAIQGYNEQFF. The CDR3 nucleotides read TGCAGCGCCATTCAGGGGTACAATGAGCAGTTCTTC.

The rearrangement links TRBV4-1 to TRBJ1-2; 9 nucleotides match TRBD1. CDR1 and CDR2 (germline): MGHRA, YSYEKL. V shed 8 bases and J 4 bases; nucleotides not matched to a gene: 5. CDR3 size: 13 residues. The CDR3 coding sequence is TGCGCCAGCTCGGGACAGGGAATCTATGGCTACACCTTC. Its translation: CASSGQGIYGYTF.

This rearrangement joins TRBV5-1 to TRBJ1-2, with 8 bases matching TRBD1. After removal of 7 bases from V and 6 bases from J, the junction contained 14 bases not matched to a gene. The germline CDR1 and CDR2 sequences are SGHRS and YFSETQ. This CDR3 region has 15 residues. The CDR3 loop is CASRLGTGWADGYTF. CDR3 sequence (DNA): TGCGCCAGCCGTCTCGGGACAGGCTGGGCCGATGGCTACACCTTC.

The genes are TRBV6-5 and TRBJ2-1, with D unresolved. The germline gives CDR1 MNHEY, CDR2 SVGAGI. CDR3 size: 13 residues. V was shortened by 5 bases and J by 13 bases, with 18 bases between the two germline ends. CDR3 DNA sequence: TGTGCCAGCAGTCCTCTTGGTAGTCGCATTCAGTTCTTC. Its translation is CASSPLGSRIQFF.

The chain joins TRBV5-1 to TRBJ1-1; D is ambiguous. The CDR3 spans 15 residues. Trimming cost V 4 bases and J 1 base, with 14 bases left between them. CDR1 and CDR2 (germline): SGHRS, YFSETQ. The CDR3, as DNA: TGCGCCAGCAGCCCCCTGGCGACTACGAACACTGAAGCTTTCTTT. Amino acids: CASSPLATTNTEAFF.

CDR3 protein: CASSDPGAYEQYF. Here the CDR3 DNA reads TGTGCCAGCAGTGACCCAGGGGCGTACGAGCAGTACTTC. The chain joins TRBV6-1 to TRBJ2-7; a possible D gene is TRBD1 (6 bases). This CDR3 is 13 amino acids long. CDR1 is MNHNS, CDR2 SASEGT, per germline. V lost 3 bases and J 4 bases, leaving 10 bases between the germline ends.

This chain joins TRBV28 and TRBJ1-1; D is perhaps TRBD1 (6 bases). In germline, CDR1 is MDHEN, CDR2 SYDVKM. This CDR3 has 13 amino acids. Trimming pared 8 bases from V and 1 base from J, leaving 11 bases between. CDR3 sequence: CASLLQGNTEAFF. CDR3 nucleotides: TGTGCCAGCCTGTTACAGGGGAACACTGAAGCTTTCTTT.

The V gene is TRBV4-1, the J gene TRBJ2-3; D unclear. The germline CDR1 and CDR2 sequences are MGHRA and YSYEKL. Trimming shortened V by 1 base and J by 3 bases, and 8 bases separated the two germline ends. The CDR3 has 14 residues. The CDR3 spells CASSQGVVTDTQYF. The CDR3 nucleotides read TGCGCCAGCAGCCAAGGAGTAGTAACAGATACGCAGTATTTT.

V and J are TRBV30 and TRBJ2-7; D may be TRBD2 (6 bases). Trimming took 1 base from V and 3 from J, leaving 7 bases between them. CDR3 length: 12 amino acids. Germline V gene data show CDR1 as GTSNPN and CDR2 as SVGIG (reference sequence). The DNA for the CDR3 is TGTGCCTGGAGTGGTAGCGGCTACGAGCAGTACTTC. Amino acids: CAWSGSGYEQYF.

The J gene is TRBJ1-1, the V gene TRBV29-1; D unclear. V lost 6 bases and J 1 base, leaving 18 bases between the germline ends. The CDR3 is 15 amino acids. Germline V gives CDR1 SQVTM, CDR2 ANQGSEA. CDR3 sequence reads: CSVRLTGGGNTEAFF. CDR3 DNA: TGCAGCGTCCGTCTAACTGGCGGTGGGAACACTGAAGCTTTCTTT.

V usage is TRBV30 and J usage is TRBJ1-2; possibly TRBD1 for D (6 bases). The CDR3 spans 13 residues. Looked up from germline, CDR1 is GTSNPN and CDR2 is SVGIG (reference sequence). V was cut by 2 bases and J by 7 bases, with 14 bases left in between. CDR3 sequence (DNA): TGTGCCTGGAGTACAAACAGGGAGTCTGGCTACACCTTC. Translation: CAWSTNRESGYTF.

This clone was found a few times. The DNA is left out, because the CDR3 cannot be placed on it with certainty; the CDR3 is given as TCRdb lists it. The chain carries TRBV2 and TRBJ1-4; TRBD1, the table's D call, lacks a check against the DNA. Per germline, CDR1 SNHLY and CDR2 FYNNEI. Ends included, the CDR3 has 14 residues. This CDR3 is CASILGQGHEKLFF.

V and J are TRBV15 and TRBJ2-5; TRBD2 matches 9 bases. This CDR3 comprises 14 residues. Losses at the gene ends were 1 base for V and 5 bases for J; bases not matched to a gene: 2. Germline lookup yields CDR1 LNHNV and CDR2 YYDKDF (reference sequence). The CDR3 spells CATSRGLAGETQYF. The CDR3 region has the DNA TGTGCCACCAGCAGAGGGCTAGCGGGGGAGACCCAGTACTTC.

The rearrangement joins TRBV6-5 to TRBJ2-3; D is uncertain. CDR1 and CDR2 from the germline V gene are MNHEY and SVGAGI. The CDR3 is made up of 14 amino acids. V lost 0 bases, J lost 0 bases, and 4 bases lay in between. The CDR3: CASSYSASTDTQYF. DNA of the CDR3: TGTGCCAGCAGTTACTCGGCCAGCACAGATACGCAGTATTTT.

The rearrangement joins TRBV6-5 to TRBJ1-5, with D unclear. Trimming removed 6 bases at V and 2 bases at J, with 8 bases between. The CDR3 extends over 13 amino acids. CDR1 MNHEY and CDR2 SVGAGI come from the germline V gene. CDR3 protein: CASRPTGNQPQHF. As DNA, the CDR3 is TGTGCCAGCAGACCGACTGGCAATCAGCCCCAGCATTTT.

The rearrangement joins TRBV10-3 to TRBJ2-7, with 11 bases aligning to TRBD1. CDR1 is ENHRY and CDR2 is SYGVKD in the germline V gene. Trimming cost V 8 bases and J 6 bases; bases outside gene matches: 6. The CDR3 totals 13 residues. CDR3 protein: CAIRRDRGAEQYF. The CDR3 DNA reads TGTGCCATCCGCCGGGACAGGGGGGCCGAGCAGTACTTC.

The gene calls are TRBV10-3 and TRBJ1-5; 7 bases line up with TRBD1. This CDR3 spans 12 amino acids. The V segment lost 8 bases and the J segment 4 bases; nucleotides outside the gene matches: 2. Germline V gene lookup returns CDR1 ENHRY and CDR2 SYGVKD. The CDR3 loop reads CAIQGGNQPQHF. Written as DNA, the CDR3 is TGTGCCATCCAGGGGGGTAATCAGCCCCAGCATTTT.

This clone appeared a single time. The V and J genes are TRBV4-1 and TRBJ2-1; the match to TRBD1 covers 9 bases. The CDR3 runs 15 residues. Trimming cost V 4 bases and J 8 bases; bases outside gene matches: 9. Germline V CDR1 and CDR2: MGHRA, YSYEKL. The CDR3 loop reads CASSPPGTGTDEQFF. The CDR3, as DNA: TGCGCCAGCAGCCCTCCCGGGACAGGGACCGATGAGCAGTTCTTC.